These 13 T cell receptor delta chains share one sample of origin, sequenced in a study of gamma-delta T cells after stem cell transplantation. TCRdb re-called the RT-PCR reads using CATT. In the table there are about 570 delta-chain clones, around 15% of which are singletons. The sequenced sample consisted of gamma-delta T cells. The receptors derive from a human donor. It is not recorded whose cells these are; they may come from a transplant donor.

This clone occurred a few times. This sequence joins TRDV1 and TRDJ1, with 7 bases fitting TRDD2. Trimming took 4 bases from V and 1 from J; bases not matched to a gene: 24. The CDR3 totals 21 residues. The germline V gene has CDR1 TSWWSYY and CDR2 QGS. The CDR3 sequence is CALGVKGLPFFPYSLTDKLIF. DNA for the CDR3: TGTGCTCTTGGGGTTAAAGGCCTTCCTTTCTTCCCATACTCCCTCACCGATAAACTCATCTTT.

V usage is TRDV2 and J usage is TRDJ1, with 9 bases lining up with TRDD3. Germline V gene data show CDR1 as GEAIGNYY and CDR2 as EKD. Unmatched junction bases numbered 3, after V lost 2 bases and J lost 0 bases. The CDR3 loop spans 15 amino acids. CDR3 in amino acids: CACDKLGDYTDKLIF. For the CDR3, the DNA is TGTGCCTGTGACAAACTGGGGGACTACACCGATAAACTCATCTTT.

This clone is termed hyperexpanded. Distinct nucleotide sequences in the sample also encode this CDR3. The chain has TRDV1 and TRDJ1; a weak D match, TRDD3 (6 bases). This CDR3 comprises 13 residues. V dropped 6 bases and J dropped 7 bases, with 15 bases sitting between them. The germline CDR1 and CDR2 sequences are TSWWSYY and QGS. CDR3 sequence reads: CALGSGAGLKLIF. The CDR3 DNA follows: TGTGCTCTTGGCTCTGGGGCAGGGCTTAAACTCATCTTT.

The chain joins TRDV2 to TRDJ1, with 7 bases identical to TRDD3. Per the germline V gene, CDR1 is GEAIGNYY and CDR2 is EKD. The CDR3 extends over 16 amino acids. Trimming took 0 bases from V and 0 from J; bases not matched to a gene: 6. The CDR3 reads CACDTVGGRYTDKLIF. CDR3 sequence (DNA): TGTGCCTGTGACACCGTTGGGGGAAGGTACACCGATAAACTCATCTTT.

This clone ranks as medium-sized. With only one base between it and a far larger clone, this is likely a read error. The same CDR3 arises from other DNA sequences in this sample as well. The chain has TRDV1 and TRDJ1; the D gene is possibly TRDD2 (9 bases). Looked up from germline, CDR1 is TSWWSYY and CDR2 is QGS. Trimming removed 6 bases from V and 11 bases from J, with 28 bases in between. The CDR3 is 16 amino acids. The CDR3 is CALGTLPTVTGGSLIF. The CDR3 bases are TGTGCTCTTGGTACCCTTCCTACGGTTACTGGGGGGTCGCTCATCTTT.

Notes on this clone: Other DNA sequences of this sample code for an identical CDR3. The chain employs TRDV1 and TRDJ1; the match to TRDD3 covers 11 bases. The CDR3 contains 17 residues. The J segment lost 7 bases and the V segment lost 3 bases, leaving 13 bases of the junction unmatched. CDR1 is TSWWSYY, CDR2 QGS, per germline. The CDR3 DNA is TGTGCTCTTGGGGAGCTAAGGTGGGGGATACGTAGAGCTAAACTCATCTTT. This translates into CALGELRWGIRRAKLIF.

This clone has only a few counts. The rearrangement uses TRDV2 and TRDJ1, with 10 bases that match TRDD3. The CDR3 extends over 20 amino acids. Germline trimming cut 3 bases from V and 3 bases from J; bases unmatched to any gene: 21. Germline-derived CDR1 and CDR2 are GEAIGNYY and EKD. CDR3 amino acids: CACDSMLTGGSPQEADKLIF. The CDR3 DNA reads as TGTGCCTGTGACTCGATGCTTACTGGGGGATCACCCCAGGAGGCCGATAAACTCATCTTT.

This clone showed up just once. Translating this DNA gives a protein that differs at residue 9 from the TCRdb one, which belongs to a much larger clone; a read error is likely, and the protein shown is this translation. CDR3 nucleotide sequence: TGTGCTCTTGGGGAACTGGTCCCAAGTGGGGGATACACCGATAAACTCATCTTT. The encoded protein is CALGELVPSGGYTDKLIF. The gene calls are TRDV1 and TRDJ1; 8 nucleotides match TRDD3. This CDR3 is built from 18 residues. The germline gives CDR1 TSWWSYY, CDR2 QGS. V shed 0 bases and J 0 bases; nucleotides not matched to a gene: 9.

This clone is labeled medium-sized. The chain employs TRDV1 and TRDJ1; 9 nucleotides align to TRDD3. CDR1 and CDR2 from the germline V gene are TSWWSYY and QGS. J gave up 0 bases and V 9 bases, and 26 bases lay outside the gene matches. The CDR3 covers 21 residues. The DNA for the CDR3 is TGTGCTCTCCACCTACGCGTCGCCCCACTGGGGGACCTTGCCTACACCGATAAACTCATCTTT. Protein product: CALHLRVAPLGDLAYTDKLIF.

As concerns this clone: A far larger clone is just one base off, so this is likely a read error. This sequence joins TRDV1 and TRDJ1; D might be TRDD3 (6 bases). V was trimmed by 10 bases and J by 7 bases, leaving 19 bases between them. This CDR3 comprises 13 residues. From germline, CDR1 is TSWWSYY and CDR2 QGS. The CDR3 DNA is TGTGCTCCTGGCTCTGGGGCAGGGCTTAAACTCATCTTT. Translating gives CAPGSGAGLKLIF.

A few counts support this clone. This chain uses TRDV3 with TRDJ1, with TRDD3 matching 10 bases. This CDR3 is built from 17 residues. Germline V gene lookup returns CDR1 TVYSNPD and CDR2 GDNSRS (reference sequence). The trim removed 3 bases at V and 0 bases at J, leaving 13 bases unmatched. Written as DNA, the CDR3 is TGTGCCTTAGACACGTGTACTGGGGGATCGTACACCGATAAACTCATCTTT. It is translated as CALDTCTGGSYTDKLIF.

As regards this clone: This likely reflects a read error, since a far larger clone is one base away. The sample contains more than one DNA sequence encoding this CDR3. The V gene is TRDV2, the J gene TRDJ3; 11 positions match TRDD3. The germline V gene encodes CDR1 GEAIGNYY and CDR2 EKD. The V segment lost 4 bases and the J segment 2 bases; nucleotides outside the gene matches: 18. The CDR3 is 22 residues long. CDR3 in amino acids: CACDTPDPGGYRQTWDTRQMFF. The CDR3 DNA follows: TGTGCCTGTGATACCCCAGATCCTGGGGGATACCGACAAACCTGGGACACCCGACAGATGTTTTTC.

In this sample, this clone is large. This specimen includes other DNA sequences encoding the same CDR3. The chain uses TRAV29/DV5 and TRDJ1; TRDD3 aligns across 10 bases. The germline CDR1 and CDR2 sequences are NSMFDY and ISSIKDK. This CDR3 spans 17 amino acids. Trimming cost V 2 bases and J 2 bases; bases outside gene matches: 12. The CDR3 loop is CAARDLKGGYETDKLIF. Here the CDR3 DNA reads TGTGCAGCAAGAGACCTAAAGGGGGGATACGAGACCGATAAACTCATCTTT.